One and the same sample provided the 30 T cell receptor beta chains below, sequenced in a study of blood T cell repertoires in COVID-19 (dated by TCRdb to about 2020). The library relied on the immunoSEQ multiplex PCR assay. TCRdb carries this immuneACCESS record with in-frame sequences only. Its versions omit some clonotypes, under half of them owing to an unresolved V gene in the studies checked, with the rest unexplained. The sample table holds approximately 350,000 clones, of which around 91% were seen once. The ten most abundant clones make up 2.5% to 4% of the sample. Sequenced input: peripheral blood. These receptors came from a young woman who had recovered from COVID-19.

This clone has just one count. The CDR3 DNA follows: TGTGCCACCTCTCACCACGGGACAGGGGGCCAAGAGACCCAGTACTTC. This codes for CATSHHGTGGQETQYF. The chain links TRBV28 to TRBJ2-5, with 11 nucleotides matching TRBD1. CDR3 size: 16 residues. CDR1 and CDR2 from the germline V gene are MDHEN and SYDVKM. V shed 10 bases, J shed 1 base, and the junction held 11 bases outside the gene matches.

V is TRBV6-2 or TRBV6-3 and J is TRBJ1-5; 7 bases agree with TRBD1. In germline, CDR1 is MNHEY, CDR2 SVGEGT. Trimming at V came to 6 bases and at J to 4 bases, leaving 12 bases not matched to a gene. This CDR3 has 16 residues. For the CDR3, the DNA is TGTGCCAGCAGCCTAACCGGGACAGCAGTTAATCAGCCCCAGCATTTT. This translates into CASSLTGTAVNQPQHF.

V is TRBV11-2 and J is TRBJ2-1, with TRBD1 matching 8 bases. The CDR3 runs 14 residues. Per germline, CDR1 SGHAT and CDR2 FQNNGV. V dropped 7 bases and J dropped 6; count of bases not matched to a gene: 8. CDR3 bases: TGTGCCAGCAACCTACAGGGGGGCCTCAATGAGCAGTTCTTC. This encodes CASNLQGGLNEQFF.

The V gene is TRBV7-2, the J gene TRBJ1-4; a possible D gene is TRBD1 (6 bases). The germline gives CDR1 SGHTA, CDR2 FQGNSA. The V end lost 4 bases, the J end lost 1 base, and 10 bases lay between the germline ends. The CDR3 is 15 amino acids. CDR3 nucleotides: TGTGCCAGCAGCTCAACAGGGATAACTAATGAAAAACTGTTTTTT. The encoded protein is CASSSTGITNEKLFF.

This chain uses TRBV14 with TRBJ1-2, with no clear D. Trimming cost V 1 base and J 4 bases, with 7 bases left between them. This CDR3 region has 13 residues. In germline, CDR1 is SGHDN, CDR2 FVKESK. In nucleotides, the CDR3 is TGTGCCAGCAGCCAAGTACGCAGCTATGGCTACACCTTC. Amino acid sequence: CASSQVRSYGYTF.

This chain uses TRBV7-9 with TRBJ2-7, with D tentatively TRBD2 (6 bases). This CDR3 is 12 amino acids long. Germline CDR1 is SEHNR and CDR2 is FQNEAQ (reference sequence). The V end lost 4 bases, the J end lost 3 bases, and 7 bases lay between the germline ends. CDR3 protein: CASSWGDYEQYV. CDR3 in DNA: TGTGCCAGCAGCTGGGGGGACTACGAGCAGTACGTC.

The V gene is TRBV6-5, the J gene TRBJ2-5, with 11 positions matching TRBD2. The germline CDR1 and CDR2 sequences are MNHEY and SVGAGI. V was pared by 4 bases and J by 3 bases, with 4 bases of the junction left unmatched. The CDR3 contains 15 residues. The CDR3 sequence: CASSSNSGGEETQYF. CDR3 in DNA: TGTGCCAGCAGTTCCAATAGCGGGGGGGAAGAGACCCAGTACTTC.

As to this clone: Other nucleotide sequences in the sample specify the same CDR3. The chain links TRBV30 to TRBJ1-2; D gene unclear. The germline V gene has CDR1 GTSNPN and CDR2 SVGIG (reference sequence). The CDR3 length is 10 residues. Trimming shortened V by 5 bases and J by 1 base, and 2 bases separated the two germline ends. CDR3 in DNA: TGTGCCTGGCGTAACTATGGCTACACCTTC. This encodes CAWRNYGYTF. Full variable domain (rest looked up from reference TRBV30 and TRBJ1-2): SQTIHQWPATLVQPVGSPLSLECTVEGTSNPNLYWYRQAAGRGLQLLFYSVGIGQISSEVPQNLSASRPQDRQFILSSKKLLLSDSGFYLCAWRNYGYTFGSGTRLTVV.

The V gene is TRBV7-9, the J gene TRBJ2-2; 8 nucleotides line up with TRBD2. Germline V lookup: CDR1 SEHNR, CDR2 FQNEAQ (reference sequence). J lost 4 bases, V lost 4 bases, and 2 bases had no gene match. The CDR3 has 14 amino acids. This CDR3 is CASSSGLVTGELFF. The CDR3 DNA reads as TGTGCCAGCAGCTCGGGACTAGTCACCGGGGAGCTGTTTTTT.

The chain employs TRBV6-2 or TRBV6-3 and TRBJ2-3; 9 positions agree with TRBD2. Germline CDR1 and CDR2: MNHEY and SVGEGT. The J segment lost 2 bases and the V segment lost 2 bases, leaving 11 bases of the junction unmatched. The CDR3 length is 18 residues. The CDR3 spells CASSYVSGRLLNTDTQYF. CDR3 bases: TGTGCCAGCAGTTACGTGAGCGGGAGGCTTTTAAACACAGATACGCAGTATTTT.

The chain links TRBV21-1 to TRBJ2-2; the D segment call TRBD2 is taken from the table without a DNA check. TRBV21-1 is a pseudogene. This CDR3 is built from 20 residues. CDR3 bases: TGTGCCAGCAGCAGAACTCCCTGGGACCCGCGGGGATCGGGGACCGGGGAGCTGTTTTTT. Translation: CASSRTPWDPRGSGTGELFF.

The CDR3 DNA follows: TGTGCCAGCAGCTTAGTGAGCGGAGCGGGAGGGCGCACAGATACGCAGTATTTT. Translation: CASSLVSGAGGRTDTQYF. The chain links TRBV7-2 to TRBJ2-3; 10 bases agree with TRBD2. V was clipped by 1 base and J by 1 base; unmatched bases: 8. This CDR3 region has 18 residues. Germline-derived CDR1 and CDR2 are SGHTA and FQGNSA.

J is TRBJ1-5 and V is TRBV4-1; TRBD1 matches 8 bases. CDR1 is MGHRA, CDR2 YSYEKL, per germline. CDR3 length: 17 residues. The V and J ends lost 4 bases and 2 bases, in that order; junction bases with no gene match: 10. The CDR3 spells CASSPRTGREGNQPQHF. The CDR3 region has the DNA TGCGCCAGCAGCCCAAGGACAGGGAGGGAGGGCAATCAGCCCCAGCATTTT.

The V call is TRBV5-4, the J call TRBJ1-5; the match to TRBD1 covers 8 bases. Trimming took 4 bases from V and 4 from J; bases not matched to a gene: 7. This CDR3 contains 15 residues. The germline V gene has CDR1 SGHNT and CDR2 YYREEE (reference sequence). The CDR3 loop reads CASSPDRGVNQPQHF. The CDR3 bases are TGTGCCAGCAGCCCAGACAGGGGCGTGAATCAGCCCCAGCATTTT.

The chain joins TRBV7-9 to TRBJ2-1; 7 bases match TRBD2. The germline V gene encodes CDR1 SEHNR and CDR2 FQNEAQ (reference sequence). The V segment lost 3 bases and the J segment 6 bases; nucleotides outside the gene matches: 2. The CDR3 covers 13 residues. CDR3 protein: CASSFSGSNEQFF. DNA of the CDR3: TGTGCCAGCAGCTTTAGCGGGTCCAATGAGCAGTTCTTC.

The chain couples TRBV20-1 to TRBJ2-1; D call uncertain. V lost 3 bases and J lost 7, with 7 bases in between. Germline V gene sequence: CDR1 DFQATT, CDR2 SNEGSKA (reference sequence). The CDR3 consists of 11 residues. The CDR3 nucleotides read TGCAGTGCTAGTACCGGGAATGAGCAGTTCTTC. Protein sequence: CSASTGNEQFF.

The gene calls are TRBV5-1 and TRBJ1-1; perhaps TRBD1 as D (5 bases). The CDR3 covers 13 residues. Trimming removed 6 bases at V and 3 bases at J, with 12 bases between. In germline, CDR1 is SGHRS, CDR2 YFSETQ. The CDR3 DNA reads TGCGCCAGCACCCGGGACTGGGACACTGAAGCTTTCTTT. The encoded protein is CASTRDWDTEAFF. The full variable domain, with the rest looked up from reference TRBV5-1 and TRBJ1-1, is KAGVTQTPRYLIKTRGQQVTLSCSPISGHRSVSWYQQTPGQGLQFLFEYFSETQRNKGNFPGRFSGRQFSNSRSEMNVSTLELGDSALYLCASTRDWDTEAFFGQGTRLTVV.

This clone was counted once. The chain uses TRBV7-9 and TRBJ2-2; D might be TRBD2 (5 bases). Deletions cut 5 bases from V and 4 bases from J, with 14 bases between. This CDR3 contains 15 residues. CDR1 and CDR2 (germline): SEHNR, FQNEAQ (reference sequence). This chain's CDR3 is CASSPGVAPTGELFF. The CDR3 coding sequence is TGTGCCAGCAGCCCCGGGGTAGCGCCCACCGGGGAGCTGTTTTTT.

This sequence joins TRBV2 and TRBJ1-2; weak D call: TRBD1 (5 bases). V lost 3 bases to trimming and J lost 0 bases, with 8 bases between them. From germline, CDR1 is SNHLY and CDR2 FYNNEI. The CDR3 totals 14 residues. This CDR3 is CASSDWGANYGYTF. CDR3 sequence (DNA): TGTGCCAGCAGTGACTGGGGGGCTAACTATGGCTACACCTTC.

The CDR3 region is CASSASTDTQYF. The CDR3 DNA reads TGTGCCAGCAGCGCGTCCACAGATACGCAGTATTTT. The chain links TRBV5-6 to TRBJ2-3; D not resolved. Between the trimmed V and J ends, which lost 4 bases and 2 bases, there was a span of 5 bases. The CDR3 sequence is 12 residues long. The germline CDR1 and CDR2 sequences are SGHDT and YYEEEE.

The V call is TRBV6-5, the J call TRBJ2-1, with a tentative D call TRBD1 (5 bases). The germline CDR1 and CDR2 sequences are MNHEY and SVGAGI. Trimming took 7 bases from V and 3 from J, leaving 10 bases between them. The CDR3 length is 13 residues. For the CDR3, the DNA is TGTGCCAGCAAGAGAGACAGCTACAATGAGCAGTTCTTC. This translates into CASKRDSYNEQFF.

The J gene is TRBJ1-1, the V gene TRBV19, with D perhaps TRBD1 (5 bases). This CDR3 contains 14 residues. With 6 bases removed from V and 3 bases from J, the gap between germline ends came to 14 bases. Germline assignment: CDR1 LNHDA and CDR2 SQIVND (reference sequence). The CDR3 region has the DNA TGTGCCAGTAGGATCAGGGAAGGTGACACTGAAGCTTTCTTT. Its translation: CASRIREGDTEAFF.

The chain links TRBV5-1 to TRBJ1-1; D uncertain. V was trimmed by 1 base and J by 3 bases, leaving 13 bases between them. CDR3 length equals 15 residues. Looked up from germline, CDR1 is SGHRS and CDR2 is YFSETQ. The chain's CDR3 is CASSLNSFGDTEAFF. CDR3 bases: TGCGCCAGCAGCTTGAATTCTTTCGGGGACACTGAAGCTTTCTTT.

V is TRBV4-3 and J is TRBJ1-4; 12 bases are a match to TRBD1. The V gene's germline CDR1 is LGHNA and CDR2 YSLEER. CDR3 size: 16 residues. V shed 1 base, J shed 6 bases, and the junction held 3 bases outside the gene matches. CDR3 residues: CASSQGGTGGDEKLFF. The CDR3 coding sequence is TGCGCCAGCAGCCAAGGGGGGACAGGGGGCGATGAAAAACTGTTTTTT.

This clone was seen once. The J gene is TRBJ2-4, the V gene TRBV27; TRBD1 is a possible D gene (7 bases). V was cut by 5 bases and J by 6 bases, with 23 bases left in between. CDR3 length: 17 amino acids. Germline V gene data show CDR1 as MNHEY and CDR2 as SMNVEV (reference sequence). The CDR3 is CASSPYNLRQGGNIQYF. The CDR3 bases are TGTGCCAGCAGTCCCTATAACCTCCGCCAGGGGGGAAACATTCAGTACTTC.

The rearrangement uses TRBV28 and TRBJ1-2, with 7 bases fitting TRBD1. The CDR3 spans 18 residues. Trimming removed 1 base from V and 6 bases from J; junction bases left unmatched: 17. Germline V gives CDR1 MDHEN, CDR2 SYDVKM. CDR3 in amino acids: CASSLSRGSTGSGHGYTF. CDR3 bases: TGTGCCAGCAGTTTATCGAGGGGTTCGACAGGGTCAGGACATGGCTACACCTTC.

The chain combines TRBV15 with TRBJ1-3, with unresolved D. CDR1 and CDR2 (germline): LNHNV, YYDKDF (reference sequence). The V end was cut by 3 bases, the J end by 0 bases, with 15 bases between. The CDR3 contains 17 residues. The CDR3 here is CATSRELGISSGNTIYF. The DNA for the CDR3 is TGTGCCACCAGCAGGGAACTAGGGATTTCCTCTGGAAACACCATATATTTT.

The rearrangement uses TRBV9 and TRBJ1-4; 10 positions match TRBD1. CDR1 SGDLS and CDR2 YYNGEE come from the germline V gene. The CDR3 loop spans 14 amino acids. The V gene end was trimmed by 3 bases and the J gene end by 11 bases; junction bases not matched to a gene: 7. CDR3 amino acids: CASSAIRDRGKLFF. DNA for the CDR3: TGTGCCAGCAGCGCAATCCGGGACAGGGGCAAACTGTTTTTT.

The chain has TRBV6-6 and TRBJ1-3, with D uncertain. Germline CDR1 reads MNHNY; CDR2 reads SVGAGI (reference sequence). This CDR3 has 16 amino acids. Trimming cost V 6 bases and J 3 bases, with 18 bases left between them. The CDR3 reads CASSNHLFSVGNTIYF. The CDR3 DNA is TGTGCCAGCAGCAACCACCTTTTCAGCGTTGGAAACACCATATATTTT.

This clone came up a few times. The V gene is TRBV5-6, the J gene TRBJ1-1; TRBD1 agrees at 9 bases. The CDR3 is made up of 16 amino acids. The J segment lost 5 bases and the V segment lost 7 bases, leaving 15 bases of the junction unmatched. Germline CDR1 SGHDT, CDR2 YYEEEE. CDR3 coding DNA: TGTGCCAGCCCGGGACAGGGAACACCGTTCAGGACTGAAGCTTTCTTT. Its translation is CASPGQGTPFRTEAFF.